The 31 T cell receptor beta chains presented below share a single source sample, sequenced in a study of T cell responses to AZD1222 COVID-19 vaccine. Profiling relied on immunoSEQ multiplex PCR, and the TCRdb table lists in-frame clones only, not all of them. The table has 180,000 or so clones, 94% seen once. The sample was peripheral blood, taken on day 0 of AZD1222 vaccination. All receptors derive from an adult in good health.

J is TRBJ2-1 and V is TRBV6-5; weak D call: TRBD2 (6 bases). The ends were cut back, 0 bases at V and 10 bases at J, with 10 bases in the middle. CDR3 size: 13 residues. Germline V gene lookup returns CDR1 MNHEY and CDR2 SVGAGI. CDR3 in amino acids: CASSYSLADEQFF. The CDR3 DNA sequence: TGTGCCAGCAGTTACTCATTAGCGGACGAGCAGTTCTTC.

The V gene is TRBV30, the J gene TRBJ2-3; tentatively, D is TRBD2 (6 bases). Trimming removed 2 bases from V and 9 bases from J, with 12 bases in between. Looked up from germline, CDR1 is GTSNPN and CDR2 is SVGIG (reference sequence). CDR3 length: 12 amino acids. The CDR3 coding sequence is TGTGCCTGGAGTTCGGGACTCTTGACGCAGTATTTT. This codes for CAWSSGLLTQYF.

The V call is TRBV5-1, the J call TRBJ1-2; D is uncertain. CDR3 length: 14 residues. Germline assignment: CDR1 SGHRS and CDR2 YFSETQ. V was cut by 4 bases and J by 7 bases, with 17 bases left in between. CDR3 DNA: TGCGCCAGCAGCCTGGGCACAGTTCCGGGTGGCTACACCTTC. This codes for CASSLGTVPGGYTF.

The chain carries TRBV10-1 and TRBJ2-7; D perhaps matches TRBD1 (6 bases). Deletions cut 6 bases from V and 5 bases from J, with 20 bases between. This CDR3 is 15 amino acids long. Germline V lookup: CDR1 WNHNN, CDR2 SYGVQD (reference sequence). The CDR3 DNA follows: TGCGCCAGCAGACCGGGACACCCTAAAGCCGACGAGCAGTACTTC. Its protein product is CASRPGHPKADEQYF.

This clone appeared a few times. CDR3 sequence: CASSYVAGGKSQATF. CDR3 nucleotide sequence: TGTGCCAGCAGTTACGTTGCGGGAGGGAAGTCTCAAGCCACCTTC. The chain joins TRBV6-5 to TRBJ1-2; no definite D call. V lost 2 bases and J lost 13, with 23 bases in between. Germline V gene lookup returns CDR1 MNHEY and CDR2 SVGAGI. This CDR3 has 15 residues.

In its sample, this clone was seen once. The chain has TRBV29-1 and TRBJ1-1; possible D gene TRBD1, 5 bases. The CDR3 sequence is 13 residues long. With 7 bases removed from V and 0 bases from J, the gap between germline ends came to 12 bases. Germline values: CDR1 SQVTM, CDR2 ANQGSEA. The CDR3 coding sequence is TGCAGCGGAAGCGACAGCATGAACACTGAAGCTTTCTTT. Translating it yields CSGSDSMNTEAFF.

Points on this clone: Other DNA sequences in this specimen translate into the identical CDR3. This sequence joins TRBV18 and TRBJ2-3, with D uncertain. V shed 3 bases and J shed 0 bases, with 1 base lying between them. This CDR3 spans 12 amino acids. CDR1 KGHSH and CDR2 LQKENI come from the germline V gene. CDR3 coding DNA: TGTGCCAGCTCACCTAGCACAGATACGCAGTATTTT. Its translation: CASSPSTDTQYF.

The CDR3 here is CASGLSTNTGELFF. CDR3 bases: TGTGCTAGTGGTTTATCCACCAACACCGGGGAGCTGTTTTTT. The rearrangement links TRBV12-5 to TRBJ2-2; D ambiguous. The germline V gene has CDR1 LGHNT and CDR2 FRNRAP. The CDR3 runs 14 residues. V was cut by 3 bases and J by 2 bases, with 7 bases left in between.

The chain's CDR3 is CAWSRSGSYEQYF. The CDR3 DNA reads TGTGCCTGGAGTCGGAGCGGGAGCTACGAGCAGTACTTC. The J gene is TRBJ2-7, the V gene TRBV30; 8 bases match TRBD2. The CDR3 contains 13 residues. Germline assignment: CDR1 GTSNPN and CDR2 SVGIG (reference sequence). Trimming cost V 2 bases and J 3 bases; bases outside gene matches: 3.

As DNA, the CDR3 is TGTGCCAGTAGTAGGGACTCGCCCCCCTATGGCTACACCTTC. Translation: CASSRDSPPYGYTF. The chain joins TRBV19 to TRBJ1-2; possibly TRBD1 for D (5 bases). CDR1 is LNHDA and CDR2 is SQIVND in the germline V gene (reference sequence). The CDR3 consists of 14 residues. The V end was cut by 4 bases, the J end by 4 bases, with 13 bases between.

The J gene is TRBJ2-1, the V gene TRBV13, with 14 bases aligning to TRBD2. The V gene's germline CDR1 is PRHDT and CDR2 FYEKMQ (reference sequence). The V segment lost 5 bases and the J segment 8 bases; nucleotides outside the gene matches: 8. This CDR3 spans 16 amino acids. The CDR3 DNA follows: TGTGCCAGCAGCATCTCCGGGACTAGCGGGAGAGATGAGCAGTTCTTC. It encodes CASSISGTSGRDEQFF.

As to this clone: Compared with germline, one end of the junction differs, possibly owing to a read error. CDR3 coding DNA: TGTGCCAGCAGTTTGGGAACCCGGGACAGGTCCAAGTCACCCTTCCACTTT. Protein product: CASSLGTRDRSKSPFHF. The V call is TRBV28, the J call TRBJ1-6; TRBD1 aligns across 8 bases. From germline, CDR1 is MDHEN and CDR2 SYDVKM. This CDR3 is 17 amino acids long.

The count of this clone is one. V is TRBV1 and J is TRBJ1-2. TRBV1 is described as a pseudogene. The CDR3 extends over 13 amino acids. CDR3 DNA: TGCACCAGCAGACGTCTAACCCTCTTTGGCTACACCTTC. The encoded protein is CTSRRLTLFGYTF.

This chain connects TRBV19 to TRBJ1-2; D unresolved. Germline V gene sequence: CDR1 LNHDA, CDR2 SQIVND (reference sequence). The V end lost 5 bases, the J end lost 8 bases, and 18 bases lay between the germline ends. There are 14 residues in the CDR3. DNA of the CDR3: TGTGCCAGTAGTTTCCCCCGGGATTCACGAGGCTACACCTTC. Translation: CASSFPRDSRGYTF.

The chain recombines TRBV30 with TRBJ1-1, with D uncertain. CDR1 is GTSNPN, CDR2 SVGIG, per germline (reference sequence). This CDR3 has 10 residues. V was trimmed by 2 bases and J by 8 bases, leaving 6 bases between them. The CDR3 spells CAWSLSEAFF. CDR3 in DNA: TGTGCCTGGAGTCTGTCGGAAGCTTTCTTT.

In the case of this clone: One end of the junction fails to match germline, which may point to a read error. The chain couples TRBV4-1 to TRBJ1-5; D might be TRBD1 (5 bases). Germline loops: CDR1 MGHRA, CDR2 YSYEKL. The CDR3 extends over 13 amino acids. Here the CDR3 DNA reads TGCGCCAGCAGCCAACTACCGCTGGGGACCTTATATTTT. Its translation: CASSQLPLGTLYF.

J is TRBJ2-2 and V is TRBV5-1; D possibly corresponds to TRBD1 (6 bases). Per germline, CDR1 SGHRS and CDR2 YFSETQ. The length of the CDR3 is 15 residues. The V end lost 0 bases, the J end lost 3 bases, and 9 bases lay between the germline ends. CDR3: CASSLGDTYTGELFF. CDR3 coding DNA: TGCGCCAGCAGCTTGGGGGACACCTACACCGGGGAGCTGTTTTTT.

This clone has only one observation. The V call is TRBV10-2, the J call TRBJ1-2; D remains ambiguous. Germline CDR1 is WSHSY and CDR2 is SAAADI. The CDR3 loop spans 15 amino acids. Trimming took off 6 bases at V and 2 bases at J, with 16 bases between the two ends. The CDR3 DNA reads as TGCGCCAGCAGGTTAGGAGGGCTTCAAAACTATGGCTACACCTTC. Protein product: CASRLGGLQNYGYTF.

The chain employs TRBV19 and TRBJ1-1, with 9 bases identical to TRBD1. Per germline, CDR1 LNHDA and CDR2 SQIVND (reference sequence). The CDR3 length is 14 residues. Trimming took 3 bases from V and 4 from J; bases not matched to a gene: 3. CDR3 amino acids: CASSITGGGTEAFF. CDR3 sequence (DNA): TGTGCCAGTAGTATTACAGGGGGCGGCACTGAAGCTTTCTTT.

The chain employs TRBV19 and TRBJ1-3; the D is unclear. There are 14 residues in the CDR3. Per germline, CDR1 LNHDA and CDR2 SQIVND (reference sequence). With 7 bases removed from V and 0 bases from J, the gap between germline ends came to 10 bases. The CDR3 loop reads CASNPVSSGNTIYF. The CDR3 DNA is TGTGCCAGTAACCCGGTGAGCTCTGGAAACACCATATATTTT.

The genes are TRBV2 and TRBJ2-1; 8 positions match TRBD2. Losses at the gene ends were 11 bases for V and 8 bases for J; bases not matched to a gene: 11. This CDR3 has 13 residues. Germline V gives CDR1 SNHLY, CDR2 FYNNEI. DNA for the CDR3: TGTGCCCAGCAGGGACTAGTGGGGCATGAGCAGTTCTTC. It translates to CAQQGLVGHEQFF.

The chain combines TRBV15 with TRBJ2-1; 12 positions match TRBD2. CDR3 size: 16 residues. V gave up 5 bases and J gave up 8 bases; unmatched junction bases: 10. Germline CDR1 is LNHNV and CDR2 is YYDKDF (reference sequence). The CDR3: CATSGLSSGRGDEQFF. DNA for the CDR3: TGTGCCACCAGCGGACTCTCTAGCGGGAGGGGAGATGAGCAGTTCTTC.

In DNA, the CDR3 is TGTGCCAGCAGACCTACAGCGGCGGGAACTGTTGAAGCTTTCTTT. It translates to CASRPTAAGTVEAFF. The chain joins TRBV2 to TRBJ1-1; D not resolved. V dropped 6 bases and J dropped 7 bases, with 21 bases sitting between them. The CDR3 extends over 15 amino acids. Germline V gives CDR1 SNHLY, CDR2 FYNNEI.

The chain is built from TRBV10-2 and TRBJ1-3; the D is unclear. CDR3 length: 11 residues. Looked up from germline, CDR1 is WSHSY and CDR2 is SAAADI. Between the trimmed V and J ends, which lost 4 bases and 4 bases, there was a span of 2 bases. The CDR3 DNA reads as TGCGCCAGCAGTGTAGGAAACACCATATATTTT. Encoded protein: CASSVGNTIYF.

The rearrangement links TRBV5-5 to TRBJ1-3; 7 positions agree with TRBD1. Germline V gene sequence: CDR1 SGHKS, CDR2 YYEKEE (reference sequence). The trim removed 4 bases at V and 0 bases at J, leaving 7 bases unmatched. CDR3 length: 16 residues. The CDR3 loop is CASSNEGGYSGNTIYF. The CDR3 region has the DNA TGTGCCAGCAGCAACGAAGGGGGCTACTCTGGAAACACCATATATTTT.

This clone has only a few counts. The chain carries TRBV11-2 and TRBJ1-2; the D is unclear. Trimming stripped 5 bases from V and 6 bases from J, with 16 bases between. Per germline, CDR1 SGHAT and CDR2 FQNNGV. This CDR3 comprises 14 residues. CDR3 amino acids: CASSPTLTVDGYTF. CDR3 DNA: TGTGCCAGCAGCCCGACCCTGACGGTCGATGGCTACACCTTC.

The rearrangement links TRBV14 to TRBJ2-1, with 16 bases that match TRBD2. The germline V gene has CDR1 SGHDN and CDR2 FVKESK. CDR3 length equals 19 residues. V lost 3 bases and J lost 7; bases outside the gene matches: 12. Here the CDR3 reads CASSHLGTSGRAFLNEQFF. Here the CDR3 DNA reads TGTGCCAGCAGCCACCTAGGGACTAGCGGGAGGGCCTTTTTGAATGAGCAGTTCTTC.

The chain combines TRBV7-6 with TRBJ2-1; 8 bases line up with TRBD2. Trimming cost V 5 bases and J 9 bases; bases outside gene matches: 6. This CDR3 spans 13 amino acids. Germline values: CDR1 SGHVS, CDR2 FNYEAQ. The CDR3 nucleotides read TGTGCCAGCAGCCCCCCCGGGGGGGGTGAGCAGTTCTTC. Protein sequence: CASSPPGGGEQFF. Filled out from reference TRBV7-6 and TRBJ2-1, the complete variable domain reads GAGVSQSPRYKVTKRGQDVALRCDPISGHVSLYWYRQALGQGPEFLTYFNYEAQQDKSGLPNDRFSAERPEGSISTLTIQRTEQRDSAMYRCASSPPGGGEQFFGPGTRLTVL.

This rearrangement joins TRBV12-3 or TRBV12-4 to TRBJ1-1; weak D call: TRBD1 (5 bases). The length of the CDR3 is 13 residues. V was shortened by 7 bases and J by 0 bases, with 9 bases between the two germline ends. The CDR3 nucleotides are TGTGCCAGCACATTAGGGGTGAACACTGAAGCTTTCTTT. Translated: CASTLGVNTEAFF.

This chain joins TRBV6-5 and TRBJ1-3; TRBD1 agrees at 7 bases. The CDR3 runs to 14 residues. V lost 6 bases and J lost 5; bases outside the gene matches: 7. Looked up from germline, CDR1 is MNHEY and CDR2 is SVGAGI. This chain's CDR3 is CASRQTGMRNTIYF. As DNA, the CDR3 is TGTGCCAGCAGGCAGACAGGGATGAGAAACACCATATATTTT.

This CDR3 is CASSTGQGSTDTQYF. The CDR3 DNA sequence: TGTGCCAGCAGCACCGGACAGGGCAGCACAGATACGCAGTATTTT. The chain carries TRBV7-9 and TRBJ2-3; 8 bases are a match to TRBD1. V was pared by 5 bases and J by 0 bases, with 4 bases of the junction left unmatched. The CDR3 is 15 residues long. Germline V gene data show CDR1 as SEHNR and CDR2 as FQNEAQ (reference sequence).